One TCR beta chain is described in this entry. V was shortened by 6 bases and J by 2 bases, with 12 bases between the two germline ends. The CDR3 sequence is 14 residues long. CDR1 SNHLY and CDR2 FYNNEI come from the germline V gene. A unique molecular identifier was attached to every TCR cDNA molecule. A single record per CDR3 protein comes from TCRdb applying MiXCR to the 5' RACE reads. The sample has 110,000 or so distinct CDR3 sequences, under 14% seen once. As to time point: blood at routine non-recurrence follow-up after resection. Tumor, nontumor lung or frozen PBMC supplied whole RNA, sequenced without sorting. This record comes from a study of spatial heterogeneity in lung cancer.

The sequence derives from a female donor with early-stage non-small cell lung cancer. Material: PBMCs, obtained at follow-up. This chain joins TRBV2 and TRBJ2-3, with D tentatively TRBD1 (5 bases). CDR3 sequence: CASRAGQTTDTQYF. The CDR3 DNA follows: TGTGCCAGCAGAGCTGGACAAACCACAGATACGCAGTATTTT. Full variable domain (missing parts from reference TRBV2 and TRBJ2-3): EPEVTQTPSHQVTQMGQEVILRCVPISNHLYFYWYRQILGQKVEFLVSFYNNEISEKSEIFDDQFSVERPDGSNFTLKIRSTKLEDSAMYFCASRAGQTTDTQYFGPGTRLTVL.